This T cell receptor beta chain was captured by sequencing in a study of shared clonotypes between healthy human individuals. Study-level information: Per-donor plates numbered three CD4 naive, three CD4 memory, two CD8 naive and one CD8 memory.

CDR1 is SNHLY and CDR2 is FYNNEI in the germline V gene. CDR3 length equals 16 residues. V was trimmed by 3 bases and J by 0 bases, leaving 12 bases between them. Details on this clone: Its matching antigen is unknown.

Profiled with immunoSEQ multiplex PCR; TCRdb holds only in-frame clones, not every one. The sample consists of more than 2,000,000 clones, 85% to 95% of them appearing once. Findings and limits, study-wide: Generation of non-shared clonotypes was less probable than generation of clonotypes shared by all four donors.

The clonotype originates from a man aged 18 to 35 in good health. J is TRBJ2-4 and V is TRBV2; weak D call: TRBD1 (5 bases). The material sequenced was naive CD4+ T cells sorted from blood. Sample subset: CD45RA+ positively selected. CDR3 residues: CASSEGRELAKNIQYF. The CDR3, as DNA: TGTGCCAGCAGTGAGGGGCGAGAGCTAGCCAAAAACATTCAGTACTTC.